The 9 T cell receptor beta chains given below trace back to one sample, sequenced in a study of OX40 agonist ivuxolimab in advanced cancers. The method was immunoSEQ multiplex PCR; TCRdb's version includes in-frame clones alone and lacks a portion of them. The sample includes about 83,000 clones, roughly 89% seen only once; the top ten take roughly 8.7%. This material consisted of CD4+ or CD8+ T cells sorted from blood, taken in a trial of the OX40 agonist ivuxolimab. The receptor source for this set is an adult with an advanced solid tumor such as melanoma, head and neck, liver or kidney cancer.

J is TRBJ1-5 and V is TRBV28, with TRBD1 matching over 8 bases. V was clipped by 3 bases and J by 7 bases; unmatched bases: 8. The CDR3 contains 15 residues. CDR1 MDHEN and CDR2 SYDVKM come from the germline V gene. CDR3 protein: CASSFRDRGLQPQHF. In nucleotides, the CDR3 is TGTGCCAGCAGTTTTAGAGACAGGGGCCTCCAGCCCCAGCATTTT.

This clone was detected only once. This sequence may be a read error, since a much larger clone differs from it by one base. Within the sample, other DNA sequences also encode this same CDR3. J is TRBJ2-3 and V is TRBV13; no clear D. Germline-derived CDR1 and CDR2 are PRHDT and FYEKMQ (reference sequence). The CDR3 is 13 amino acids. V was trimmed by 3 bases and J by 0 bases, leaving 4 bases between them. The CDR3 DNA reads as TGTGCCAGCAGCTTGGAAAGCACAGATACGCAGTATTTT. The encoded protein is CASSLESTDTQYF.

This clone came up a few times. The CDR3 nucleotides read TGTGCCAGCAGGAGTGGCTATGGCTACACCTTC. This encodes CASRSGYGYTF. The chain combines TRBV28 with TRBJ1-2; D remains unclear. CDR3 length equals 11 residues. The V gene's germline CDR1 is MDHEN and CDR2 SYDVKM. The V end lost 6 bases, the J end lost 4 bases, and 6 bases lay between the germline ends.

V gene TRBV5-4 combines with J gene TRBJ2-7; 7 nucleotides align to TRBD2. Germline loops: CDR1 SGHNT, CDR2 YYREEE (reference sequence). The CDR3 extends over 15 amino acids. J lost 2 bases, V lost 2 bases, and 7 bases had no gene match. The CDR3 DNA sequence: TGTGCCAGCAGCTTTCCAGCGGGGATGACCTACGAGCAGTACTTC. Its protein product is CASSFPAGMTYEQYF. Full variable domain (outside the CDR3, taken from reference TRBV5-4 and TRBJ2-7): ETGVTQSPTHLIKTRGQQVTLRCSSQSGHNTVSWYQQALGQGPQFIFQYYREEENGRGNFPPRFSGLQFPNYSSELNVNALELDDSALYLCASSFPAGMTYEQYFGPGTRLTVT.

This rearrangement joins TRBV13 to TRBJ2-7; unclear D gene. CDR1 is PRHDT, CDR2 FYEKMQ, per germline (reference sequence). V was pared by 8 bases and J by 3 bases, with 5 bases between. This CDR3 region has 10 residues. The CDR3 protein is CASGNYEQYF. DNA of the CDR3: TGTGCCAGCGGAAACTACGAGCAGTACTTC.

The chain links TRBV7-8 to TRBJ2-3; tentatively, D is TRBD2 (6 bases). Germline V lookup: CDR1 SGHVS, CDR2 FQNEAQ. V was trimmed by 5 bases and J by 14 bases, leaving 26 bases between them. CDR3 size: 15 residues. CDR3 nucleotide sequence: TGTGCCAGCAGCCCGGAGAATCGAGCGGGCCCCGACGGGTATTTT. Its protein product is CASSPENRAGPDGYF. The whole variable domain, filled in from reference TRBV7-8 and TRBJ2-3, reads GAGVSQSPRYKVAKRGQDVALRCDPISGHVSLFWYQQALGQGPEFLTYFQNEAQLDKSGLPSDRFFAERPEGSVSTLKIQRTQQEDSAVYLCASSPENRAGPDGYFGPGTRLTVL.

The chain recombines TRBV5-4 with TRBJ2-5; no clear D gene. Germline CDR1 and CDR2: SGHNT and YYREEE (reference sequence). V lost 4 bases and J lost 4, with 11 bases in between. The CDR3 covers 13 residues. The CDR3 sequence: CASSQGLGETQYF. The CDR3 nucleotides are TGTGCCAGCAGCCAAGGCCTAGGAGAGACCCAGTACTTC.

The rearrangement uses TRBV28 and TRBJ1-3; no definite D call. Trimming stripped 4 bases from V and 0 bases from J, with 10 bases between. This CDR3 has 15 amino acids. The germline V gene has CDR1 MDHEN and CDR2 SYDVKM. The CDR3 DNA is TGTGCCAGCAGTTCGTTCCGCAGCTCTGGAAACACCATATATTTT. Translated, it gives CASSSFRSSGNTIYF.

J is TRBJ2-2 and V is TRBV7-9, with TRBD1 as a possible D gene (6 bases). The length of the CDR3 is 15 residues. The V gene's germline CDR1 is SEHNR and CDR2 FQNEAQ (reference sequence). The V and J ends lost 3 bases and 1 base respectively, with 9 bases between them. The CDR3 region has the DNA TGTGCCAGCAGCTTCGAGGACAGGAACACCGGGGAGCTGTTTTTT. Its translation is CASSFEDRNTGELFF.